This T cell receptor (beta chain) comes out of a study of T-cell reconstitution after alpha-beta-depleted transplantation in children. In its sample, this clonotype was seen many times. The CDR3 totals 14 residues. CDR1 MDHEN and CDR2 SYDVKM come from the germline V gene. Between the trimmed V and J ends, which lost 3 bases and 5 bases, there was a span of 13 bases. This sample's TCRbeta library carried unique molecular identifier barcodes. TCRdb called the PCR reads again in MiXCR, with one record for every CDR3 protein. This table has under 450,000 distinct CDR3 sequences, about 14% appearing once. The sequenced sample was PBMCs, obtained from the stem cell graft. This TCR derives from a human donor who donated a stem cell graft to a child with Fanconi anemia. The gene calls are TRBV28 and TRBJ1-1; D not certain. The CDR3 region has the DNA TGTGCCAGCAGTTTCTGGCGGGAGGTAACTGAAGCTTTCTTT. Translating gives CASSFWREVTEAFF.